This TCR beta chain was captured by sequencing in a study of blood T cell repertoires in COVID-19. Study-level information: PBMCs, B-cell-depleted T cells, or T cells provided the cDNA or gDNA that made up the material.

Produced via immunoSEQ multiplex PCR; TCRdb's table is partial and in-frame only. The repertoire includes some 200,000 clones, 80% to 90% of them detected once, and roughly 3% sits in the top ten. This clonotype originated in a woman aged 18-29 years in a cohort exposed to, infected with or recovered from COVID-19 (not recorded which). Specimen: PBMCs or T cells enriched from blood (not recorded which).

The CDR3 DNA follows: TGCGCCAGCAGGGGAGGAGGTCAGCCCCAGCATTTT. It translates to CASRGGGQPQHF. The V gene is TRBV10-2, the J gene TRBJ1-5; no clear D. From germline, CDR1 is WSHSY and CDR2 SAAADI. The CDR3 is 12 amino acids. V was clipped by 6 bases and J by 6 bases, with 9 bases between them.